The 24 T cell receptor beta chains given below trace back to one sample, sequenced in a study of lymphopenia after photon versus proton radiotherapy. Sequenced by immunoSEQ multiplex PCR; TCRdb stores in-frame clones only, minus some. The repertoire holds fewer than 25,000 clones, over 65% seen once, with roughly 24% in the top ten. This material consisted of peripheral blood, taken from a patient treated with photon-based radiotherapy. All receptors come from a middle-aged man with gastric cancer.

This clone was observed once. This rearrangement joins TRBV2 to TRBJ2-1, with TRBD2 identical over 7 bases. V trimming: 6 bases; J trimming: 7 bases; junction bases outside the gene matches: 12. CDR3 size: 15 residues. CDR1 SNHLY and CDR2 FYNNEI come from the germline V gene. The DNA of the CDR3 is TGTGCCAGCAGCGGGGGGAGGACTAGGACAAATGAGCAGTTCTTC. It yields the protein CASSGGRTRTNEQFF.

The chain has TRBV29-1 and TRBJ2-7; D is tentatively TRBD1 or TRBD2 (5 bases each). Germline CDR1 SQVTM, CDR2 ANQGSEA. There are 11 residues in the CDR3. V gave up 3 bases and J gave up 4 bases, with 7 bases separating them. The CDR3 here is CSVDEGYEQYF. The CDR3 coding sequence is TGCAGCGTTGACGAGGGGTACGAGCAGTACTTC.

V and J are TRBV12-5 and TRBJ1-1, with D hard to call. With 8 bases removed from V and 1 base from J, the gap between germline ends came to 8 bases. Germline values: CDR1 LGHNT, CDR2 FRNRAP. This CDR3 comprises 12 residues. The CDR3 protein is CASREGNTEAFF. CDR3 coding DNA: TGTGCTAGTCGTGAGGGGAACACTGAAGCTTTCTTT.

The V gene is TRBV21-1, the J gene TRBJ2-7; the tabulated D call, TRBD1, remains unverified against the DNA. TRBV21-1 counts as a pseudogene. The CDR3 is 14 amino acids. DNA of the CDR3: TGTGCCAGCAGCACGACAGGGGGTGTGTGCGAGCAGTACTTC. It is translated as CASSTTGGVCEQYF.

This clone was detected once. CDR3 protein: CASSLERYEQYF. CDR3 coding DNA: TGTGCCAGCAGCTTAGAGAGATACGAGCAGTACTTC. V usage is TRBV7-9 and J usage is TRBJ2-7, with D unclear. V was trimmed by 1 base and J by 4 bases, leaving 5 bases between them. Germline values: CDR1 SEHNR, CDR2 FQNEAQ (reference sequence). The CDR3 runs to 12 residues.

The chain carries TRBV7-9 and TRBJ1-5; D is uncertain. The length of the CDR3 is 13 residues. Germline V lookup: CDR1 SEHNR, CDR2 FQNEAQ (reference sequence). V was cut by 1 base and J by 7 bases, with 8 bases left in between. CDR3 in amino acids: CASSLEDRQPQHF. The DNA of the CDR3 is TGTGCCAGCAGCTTAGAGGATCGGCAGCCCCAGCATTTT.

This chain connects TRBV10-3 to TRBJ1-6, with 10 bases lining up with TRBD1. CDR3 size: 15 residues. V trimming: 5 bases; J trimming: 8 bases; junction bases outside the gene matches: 6. CDR1 ENHRY and CDR2 SYGVKD come from the germline V gene. CDR3 sequence: CAISPRGTGDSPLHF. The CDR3 nucleotides are TGTGCCATCAGTCCTAGAGGGACAGGGGATTCACCCCTCCACTTT.

The rearrangement uses TRBV5-4 and TRBJ2-3; D is tentatively TRBD1 or TRBD2 (5 bases each). This CDR3 spans 17 amino acids. V was trimmed by 5 bases and J by 0 bases, leaving 19 bases between them. The germline gives CDR1 SGHNT, CDR2 YYREEE (reference sequence). For the CDR3, the DNA is TGTGCCAGCAGTCTAACAACCGGGACGGCTAGCACAGATACGCAGTATTTT. Residues: CASSLTTGTASTDTQYF. Full variable domain (remainder filled in from reference TRBV5-4 and TRBJ2-3): ETGVTQSPTHLIKTRGQQVTLRCSSQSGHNTVSWYQQALGQGPQFIFQYYREEENGRGNFPPRFSGLQFPNYSSELNVNALELDDSALYLCASSLTTGTASTDTQYFGPGTRLTVL.

The gene calls are TRBV2 and TRBJ2-5, with 7 positions matching TRBD1. With 0 bases clipped from V and 5 bases from J, the junction kept 6 bases outside the gene matches. The CDR3 sequence is 15 residues long. In germline, CDR1 is SNHLY, CDR2 FYNNEI. The chain's CDR3 is CASSEAAGGGETQYF. In nucleotides, the CDR3 is TGTGCCAGCAGTGAAGCGGCAGGGGGTGGGGAGACCCAGTACTTC.

The chain combines TRBV18 with TRBJ2-5; 7 bases match TRBD1. Germline V lookup: CDR1 KGHSH, CDR2 LQKENI. CDR3 length: 12 residues. V was pared by 2 bases and J by 11 bases, with 5 bases of the junction left unmatched. CDR3 coding DNA: TGTGCCAGCTCACCAGACAGGGATGAGCAGTACTTC. It yields the protein CASSPDRDEQYF.

The chain is built from TRBV19 and TRBJ2-3; the D gene is possibly TRBD1 (6 bases). Germline assignment: CDR1 LNHDA and CDR2 SQIVND (reference sequence). The V end was cut by 6 bases, the J end by 0 bases, with 10 bases between. The CDR3 runs to 14 residues. CDR3 sequence (DNA): TGTGCCAGTAGGGGGGCGGCTAGCACAGATACGCAGTATTTT. Its protein product is CASRGAASTDTQYF.

J is TRBJ1-6 and V is TRBV19, with TRBD1 identical over 7 bases. This CDR3 comprises 14 residues. Germline lookup yields CDR1 LNHDA and CDR2 SQIVND (reference sequence). V trimming: 2 bases; J trimming: 6 bases; junction bases outside the gene matches: 1. The CDR3 protein is CASSIRDSNSPLHF. CDR3 bases: TGTGCCAGTAGTATAAGGGACAGTAATTCACCCCTCCACTTT.

The chain couples TRBV7-2 to TRBJ2-7; no definite D call. V was shortened by 6 bases and J by 1 base, with 10 bases between the two germline ends. The CDR3 runs 13 residues. The germline V gene encodes CDR1 SGHTA and CDR2 FQGNSA. Here the CDR3 reads CASRLRDSYEQYF. CDR3 nucleotides: TGTGCCAGCAGGCTTAGGGATTCCTACGAGCAGTACTTC.

The V and J genes are TRBV4-2 and TRBJ2-4, with 7 bases fitting TRBD1. The CDR3 is 16 amino acids. V trimming: 1 base; J trimming: 1 base; junction bases outside the gene matches: 4. The V gene's germline CDR1 is LGHNA and CDR2 YNFKEQ. CDR3 residues: CASSQVTGQAKNIQYF. CDR3 nucleotides: TGTGCCAGCAGCCAAGTGACAGGGCAGGCCAAAAACATTCAGTACTTC.

The chain joins TRBV21-1 to TRBJ1-1. TRBV21-1 is a pseudogene. The CDR3 runs to 15 residues. The CDR3 bases are TGTGCCAGCAGATGCGTTTACACAATTCGCACTGAAGCTTTCTTT. The encoded protein is CASRCVYTIRTEAFF.

The sample holds a few counts of this clone. The chain is built from TRBV5-4 and TRBJ1-6, with 8 positions matching TRBD1. The ends lost 4 bases at V and 9 bases at J; junction bases unmatched: 9. This CDR3 is built from 15 residues. Germline V CDR1 and CDR2: SGHNT, YYREEE (reference sequence). The CDR3 region is CASSAGQGEGSPLHF. The CDR3 bases are TGTGCCAGCAGCGCTGGACAGGGTGAAGGTTCACCCCTCCACTTT.

The V call is TRBV30, the J call TRBJ2-7; TRBD1 agrees at 9 bases. The CDR3 is 13 amino acids. V shed 3 bases, J shed 3 bases, and the junction held 3 bases outside the gene matches. CDR1 is GTSNPN, CDR2 SVGIG, per germline (reference sequence). In DNA form, the CDR3 reads TGTGCCTGGAGGACAGGGGGGTTCTACGAGCAGTACTTC. Protein product: CAWRTGGFYEQYF. Together with reference TRBV30 and TRBJ2-7, the CDR3 gives the full variable domain: SQTIHQWPATLVQPVGSPLSLECTVEGTSNPNLYWYRQAAGRGLQLLFYSVGIGQISSEVPQNLSASRPQDRQFILSSKKLLLSDSGFYLCAWRTGGFYEQYFGPGTRLTVT.

The chain uses TRBV4-3 and TRBJ1-6; no reliable D call. V was pared by 2 bases and J by 10 bases, with 12 bases between. The CDR3 loop spans 14 amino acids. Germline V gene lookup returns CDR1 LGHNA and CDR2 YSLEER. The CDR3 DNA sequence: TGCGCCAGCAGCCAATCCGGGATCTTCTCACCCCTCCACTTT. Residues: CASSQSGIFSPLHF.

Concerning this clone itself: The sample contains more than one DNA sequence encoding this CDR3. The V call is TRBV19, the J call TRBJ2-3; TRBD1 is a possible D gene (5 bases). Germline-derived CDR1 and CDR2 are LNHDA and SQIVND (reference sequence). The CDR3 totals 12 residues. V lost 3 bases, J lost 5 bases, and 6 bases lay in between. The CDR3 here is CASSIQGDTQYF. CDR3 DNA sequence: TGTGCCAGTAGTATTCAGGGAGATACGCAGTATTTT.

This sequence joins TRBV28 and TRBJ1-2; tentative D call: TRBD1 (5 bases). Trimming cost V 3 bases and J 8 bases, with 10 bases left between them. The CDR3 spans 12 residues. The germline CDR1 and CDR2 sequences are MDHEN and SYDVKM. The CDR3 DNA is TGTGCCAGCAGTTTTTGGAGACAGGGCTACACCTTC. Translating gives CASSFWRQGYTF.

The genes are TRBV7-2 and TRBJ2-1; perhaps D is TRBD1 or TRBD2 (5 bases each). Trimming took off 5 bases at V and 1 base at J, with 9 bases between the two ends. This CDR3 spans 14 amino acids. CDR1 SGHTA and CDR2 FQGNSA come from the germline V gene. The DNA of the CDR3 is TGTGCCAGCAGCCCGGGACGGTCCTACAATGAGCAGTTCTTC. As protein: CASSPGRSYNEQFF.

V and J are TRBV30 and TRBJ1-3, with D maybe TRBD1 (6 bases). Germline CDR1 reads GTSNPN; CDR2 reads SVGIG (reference sequence). The CDR3 spans 16 residues. Trimming removed 5 bases at V and 0 bases at J, with 17 bases between. The CDR3 sequence: CAWGSTGSYSGNTIYF. CDR3 sequence (DNA): TGTGCCTGGGGTTCGACAGGTTCTTACTCTGGAAACACCATATATTTT.

The chain carries TRBV11-2 and TRBJ1-1; D not resolved. Deletions cut 6 bases from V and 0 bases from J, with 8 bases between. CDR3 length equals 13 residues. Germline-derived CDR1 and CDR2 are SGHAT and FQNNGV. This chain's CDR3 is CASRSTVNTEAFF. In DNA form, the CDR3 reads TGTGCCAGCAGATCCACGGTGAACACTGAAGCTTTCTTT.

The chain joins TRBV7-2 to TRBJ1-2, with 7 bases identical to TRBD1. The V and J ends lost 4 bases and 5 bases, in that order; junction bases with no gene match: 10. In germline, CDR1 is SGHTA, CDR2 FQGNSA. The CDR3 runs 15 residues. The CDR3 is CASSWKMGQSYGYTF. The DNA for the CDR3 is TGTGCCAGCAGCTGGAAGATGGGACAGAGTTATGGCTACACCTTC.